The 23 T cell receptor beta chains below were found in one sample sequenced in a study of cytomegalovirus exposure and HLA in healthy donors. The PCR made use of 60 Vbeta and 13 Jbeta primers. Method: immunoSEQ multiplex PCR; TCRdb's copy keeps in-frame clones and lacks some. The table lists around 220,000 clones, less than 80% of them singletons. Specimen: PBMCs. These receptors all stem from a girl aged 2-15 years in good health and CMV-seronegative.

This clone was seen a few times. This rearrangement joins TRBV6-1 to TRBJ2-2, with a tentative D call TRBD2 (5 bases). CDR3 size: 16 residues. From germline, CDR1 is MNHNS and CDR2 SASEGT. V shed 0 bases and J shed 7 bases, with 15 bases lying between them. In nucleotides, the CDR3 is TGTGCCAGCAGTGAAGCTCCGGGGTTCGTTATCGGGGAGCTGTTTTTT. Its translation is CASSEAPGFVIGELFF.

The chain combines TRBV5-4 with TRBJ2-7; D gene ambiguous. Trimming shortened V by 2 bases and J by 2 bases, and 8 bases separated the two germline ends. The CDR3 length is 13 residues. Germline-derived CDR1 and CDR2 are SGHNT and YYREEE (reference sequence). The CDR3 here is CASSFPRAYEQYF. DNA for the CDR3: TGTGCCAGCAGCTTCCCTCGAGCCTACGAGCAGTACTTC.

The genes are TRBV29-1 and TRBJ1-1; D is unresolved. CDR1 is SQVTM and CDR2 is ANQGSEA in the germline V gene. V dropped 3 bases and J dropped 3 bases, with 8 bases sitting between them. The CDR3 runs 12 residues. CDR3 protein: CSVDIRDTEAFF. CDR3 in DNA: TGCAGCGTTGATATCCGGGACACTGAAGCTTTCTTT.

The CDR3 DNA follows: TGTGCCAGCTCACCCAAGCGGGGGGGCTGGGCAGATACGCAGTATTTT. Protein product: CASSPKRGGWADTQYF. The genes are TRBV18 and TRBJ2-3; 10 bases fit TRBD2. Germline CDR1 is KGHSH and CDR2 is LQKENI. Trimming took 3 bases from V and 4 from J; bases not matched to a gene: 7. The CDR3 runs 16 residues.

The V gene is TRBV2, the J gene TRBJ1-5; TRBD1 is a possible D gene (5 bases). V gave up 8 bases and J gave up 6 bases, with 14 bases separating them. CDR1 and CDR2 from the germline V gene are SNHLY and FYNNEI. The CDR3 is 13 residues long. CDR3: CASRAREGQPQHF. The CDR3 region has the DNA TGTGCCAGCCGGGCCAGGGAGGGTCAGCCCCAGCATTTT.

The V gene is TRBV5-1, the J gene TRBJ2-3; 7 nucleotides match TRBD1. CDR1 is SGHRS, CDR2 YFSETQ, per germline. The junction had 8 bases not matched to a gene; V was cut back by 4 bases and J by 6 bases. The length of the CDR3 is 14 residues. CDR3 bases: TGCGCCAGCAGCCCCCAGGGGGTCCAGGATACGCAGTATTTT. Protein sequence: CASSPQGVQDTQYF.

J is TRBJ1-1 and V is TRBV7-9; 9 nucleotides align to TRBD1. Germline CDR1 reads SEHNR; CDR2 reads FQNEAQ (reference sequence). Unmatched junction bases numbered 4, after V lost 5 bases and J lost 0 bases. CDR3 size: 15 residues. The CDR3 nucleotides are TGTGCCAGCAGCGCAGGACAGGGGATGAACACTGAAGCTTTCTTT. Protein: CASSAGQGMNTEAFF.

This clone was seen a handful of times. The CDR3, as DNA: TGTGCCAGTAGCCGTAGCGGGAGGGCCCCCTACGAGCAGTACTTC. It encodes CASSRSGRAPYEQYF. V gene TRBV19 combines with J gene TRBJ2-7; 11 positions agree with TRBD2. Per the germline V gene, CDR1 is LNHDA and CDR2 is SQIVND (reference sequence). Unmatched junction bases numbered 6, after V lost 6 bases and J lost 2 bases. There are 15 residues in the CDR3.

This chain uses TRBV6-6 with TRBJ1-3; TRBD1 matches at 9 bases. CDR3 length: 13 amino acids. Germline-derived CDR1 and CDR2 are MNHNY and SVGAGI (reference sequence). With 7 bases clipped from V and 6 bases from J, the junction kept 4 bases outside the gene matches. Written as DNA, the CDR3 is TGTGCCAGCACCCGACAGGGGGAAAACACCATATATTTT. Its protein is CASTRQGENTIYF.

This clone was detected only once. The chain employs TRBV2 and TRBJ1-2, with D maybe TRBD1 (6 bases). There are 13 residues in the CDR3. V was clipped by 2 bases and J by 8 bases, with 12 bases between them. Germline values: CDR1 SNHLY, CDR2 FYNNEI. The CDR3 DNA follows: TGTGCCAGCAGTGAACGGTGGGGGCTCGGCTACACCTTC. It encodes CASSERWGLGYTF.

This clone was found a few times. Additional DNA sequences in this sample encode the identical CDR3. V gene TRBV15 combines with J gene TRBJ1-4; a possible D gene is TRBD1 (6 bases). The CDR3 covers 14 residues. V shed 1 base and J shed 5 bases, with 8 bases lying between them. Germline V gene sequence: CDR1 LNHNV, CDR2 YYDKDF (reference sequence). CDR3 region: CATSRGRGNEKLFF. The CDR3, as DNA: TGTGCCACCAGCAGAGGAAGGGGGAATGAAAAACTGTTTTTT. Full variable domain (missing parts from reference TRBV15 and TRBJ1-4): DAMVIQNPRYQVTQFGKPVTLSCSQTLNHNVMYWYQQKSSQAPKLLFHYYDKDFNNEADTPDNFQSRRPNTSFCFLDIRSPGLGDTAMYLCATSRGRGNEKLFFGSGTQLSVL.

J is TRBJ2-3 and V is TRBV4-1; 7 bases are a match to TRBD2. V gave up 0 bases and J gave up 0 bases; unmatched junction bases: 3. The V gene's germline CDR1 is MGHRA and CDR2 YSYEKL. The length of the CDR3 is 16 residues. The CDR3 sequence: CASSQEVLASTDTQYF. In nucleotides, the CDR3 is TGCGCCAGCAGCCAAGAGGTACTAGCGAGCACAGATACGCAGTATTTT.

This chain connects TRBV5-4 to TRBJ1-1, with unresolved D. The CDR3 covers 12 residues. V lost 3 bases, J lost 4 bases, and 7 bases lay in between. Germline CDR1 is SGHNT and CDR2 is YYREEE (reference sequence). In DNA form, the CDR3 reads TGTGCCAGCAGCTCGGGTGTCACTGAAGCTTTCTTT. Its protein product is CASSSGVTEAFF.

The DNA of the CDR3 is TGTGCCATCAGTGACCAGGGAACAGATACGCAGTATTTT. This gives the protein CAISDQGTDTQYF. The genes are TRBV10-3 and TRBJ2-3, with D perhaps matching TRBD1 (5 bases). The CDR3 consists of 13 residues. CDR1 is ENHRY, CDR2 SYGVKD, per germline. V shed 3 bases and J shed 3 bases, with 7 bases lying between them.

The chain employs TRBV7-9 and TRBJ2-7; D uncertain. The CDR3 has 13 residues. Trimming left V 5 bases short and J 1 base short, with 9 bases between. The germline V gene has CDR1 SEHNR and CDR2 FQNEAQ (reference sequence). The CDR3 loop is CASSQTFSYEQYF. The DNA for the CDR3 is TGTGCCAGCAGCCAGACTTTTTCCTACGAGCAGTACTTC.

V and J are TRBV21-1 and TRBJ2-3; TRBD2, the D gene given by the table, was not confirmed from the DNA. TRBV21-1 is assigned pseudogene status. The CDR3 runs to 12 residues. CDR3 coding DNA: TGTGCCAGCTACTCGTGGACAGATACGCAGTATTTT. Encoded protein: CASYSWTDTQYF.

This chain links TRBV29-1 with TRBJ2-1; TRBD2 aligns across 8 bases. After removal of 1 base from V and 7 bases from J, the junction contained 12 bases not matched to a gene. The CDR3 runs 16 residues. CDR1 is SQVTM, CDR2 ANQGSEA, per germline. CDR3 sequence (DNA): TGCAGCGTTGAAGCCCCTGGAGGCCGGGGGGGTAATGAGCAGTTCTTC. Its protein product is CSVEAPGGRGGNEQFF.

The chain joins TRBV11-2 to TRBJ2-7; a possible D gene is TRBD2 (5 bases). V shed 1 base and J shed 3 bases, with 16 bases lying between them. The CDR3 runs 16 residues. Germline lookup yields CDR1 SGHAT and CDR2 FQNNGV. CDR3 sequence reads: CASSLVRGSKGYEQYF. The CDR3 DNA sequence: TGTGCCAGCAGCTTAGTGCGCGGGTCAAAGGGCTACGAGCAGTACTTC.

The chain uses TRBV7-2 and TRBJ2-7; 8 bases align to TRBD1. Per germline, CDR1 SGHTA and CDR2 FQGNSA. The CDR3 loop spans 14 amino acids. The junction had 2 bases not matched to a gene; V was cut back by 1 base and J by 3 bases. DNA of the CDR3: TGTGCCAGCAGCTTAGTCACAGGGGGCTACGAGCAGTACTTC. Protein sequence: CASSLVTGGYEQYF.

V and J are TRBV27 and TRBJ2-7; a weak D match, TRBD1 (6 bases). With 5 bases removed from V and 2 bases from J, the gap between germline ends came to 16 bases. CDR3 size: 15 residues. Looked up from germline, CDR1 is MNHEY and CDR2 is SMNVEV (reference sequence). The CDR3 protein is CASSPRHRDTYEQYF. In DNA form, the CDR3 reads TGTGCCAGCAGTCCCAGGCACAGGGATACCTACGAGCAGTACTTC.

The chain is built from TRBV9 and TRBJ1-1; D unclear. V lost 3 bases and J 5 bases, leaving 14 bases between the germline ends. CDR1 and CDR2 (germline): SGDLS, YYNGEE. This CDR3 is 14 amino acids long. Written as DNA, the CDR3 is TGTGCCAGCAGCGCGACCAACCGGGAGACTGAAGCTTTCTTT. Translated, it gives CASSATNRETEAFF.

V usage is TRBV30 and J usage is TRBJ2-2; 8 bases are a match to TRBD2. The CDR3 is made up of 16 amino acids. V lost 5 bases and J lost 2; bases outside the gene matches: 10. Per germline, CDR1 GTSNPN and CDR2 SVGIG (reference sequence). The CDR3 nucleotides are TGTGCCTGGGGTAGCGGGATTGGATTTAACACCGGGGAGCTGTTTTTT. This gives the protein CAWGSGIGFNTGELFF.

V and J are TRBV2 and TRBJ1-3; D perhaps matches TRBD1 (6 bases). The CDR3 runs to 14 residues. CDR1 is SNHLY, CDR2 FYNNEI, per germline. V was trimmed by 7 bases and J by 0 bases, leaving 10 bases between them. The CDR3 DNA follows: TGTGCCAGCAAAACAGGGCTCTCTGGAAACACCATATATTTT. Its translation is CASKTGLSGNTIYF.